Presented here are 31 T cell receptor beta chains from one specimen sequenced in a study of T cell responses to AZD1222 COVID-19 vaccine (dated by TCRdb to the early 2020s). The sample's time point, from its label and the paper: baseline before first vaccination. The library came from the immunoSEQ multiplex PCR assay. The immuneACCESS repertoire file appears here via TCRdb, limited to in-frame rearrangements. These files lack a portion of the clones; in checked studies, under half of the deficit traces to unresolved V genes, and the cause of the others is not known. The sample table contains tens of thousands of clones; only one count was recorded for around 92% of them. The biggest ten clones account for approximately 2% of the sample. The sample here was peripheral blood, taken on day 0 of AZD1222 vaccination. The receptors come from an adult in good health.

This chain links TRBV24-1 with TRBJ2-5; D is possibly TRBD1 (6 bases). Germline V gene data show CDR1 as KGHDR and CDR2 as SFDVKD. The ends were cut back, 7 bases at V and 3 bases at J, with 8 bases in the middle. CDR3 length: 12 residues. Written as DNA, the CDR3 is TGTGCCACCAGGGGACAAAAAGAGACCCAGTACTTC. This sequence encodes CATRGQKETQYF.

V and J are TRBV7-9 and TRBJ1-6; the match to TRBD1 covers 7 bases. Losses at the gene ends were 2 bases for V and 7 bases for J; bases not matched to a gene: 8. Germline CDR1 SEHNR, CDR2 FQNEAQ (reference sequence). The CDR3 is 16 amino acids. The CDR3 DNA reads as TGTGCCAGCAGCTTATCGGTTACAGGGGTAAATTCACCCCTCCACTTT. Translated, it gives CASSLSVTGVNSPLHF.

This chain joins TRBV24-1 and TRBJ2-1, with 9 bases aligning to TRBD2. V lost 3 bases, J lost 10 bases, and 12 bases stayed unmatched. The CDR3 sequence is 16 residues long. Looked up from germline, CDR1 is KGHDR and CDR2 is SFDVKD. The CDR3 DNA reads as TGTGCCACCAGTGATGACAGGGCTAGCGGGATGCGGGAGCAGTTCTTC. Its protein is CATSDDRASGMREQFF.

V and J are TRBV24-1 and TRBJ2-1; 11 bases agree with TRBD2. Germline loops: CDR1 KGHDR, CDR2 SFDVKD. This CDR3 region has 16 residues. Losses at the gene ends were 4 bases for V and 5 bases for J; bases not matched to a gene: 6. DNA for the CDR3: TGTGCCACCAGTGACGCCGGGACTAGCGGTCACAATGAGCAGTTCTTC. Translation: CATSDAGTSGHNEQFF.

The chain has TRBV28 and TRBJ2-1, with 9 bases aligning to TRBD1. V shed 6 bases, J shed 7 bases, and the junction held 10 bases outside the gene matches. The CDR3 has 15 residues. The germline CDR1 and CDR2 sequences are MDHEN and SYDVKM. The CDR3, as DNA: TGTGCCAGCAGGGGCCGAGGGACAGGGTGGAATGAGCAGTTCTTC. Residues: CASRGRGTGWNEQFF.

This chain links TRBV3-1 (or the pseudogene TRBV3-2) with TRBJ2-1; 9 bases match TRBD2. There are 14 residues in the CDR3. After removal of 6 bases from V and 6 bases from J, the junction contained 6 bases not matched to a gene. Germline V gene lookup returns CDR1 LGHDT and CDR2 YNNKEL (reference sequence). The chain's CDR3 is CASRRLADGNEQFF. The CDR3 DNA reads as TGTGCCAGCAGACGACTAGCGGACGGCAATGAGCAGTTCTTC.

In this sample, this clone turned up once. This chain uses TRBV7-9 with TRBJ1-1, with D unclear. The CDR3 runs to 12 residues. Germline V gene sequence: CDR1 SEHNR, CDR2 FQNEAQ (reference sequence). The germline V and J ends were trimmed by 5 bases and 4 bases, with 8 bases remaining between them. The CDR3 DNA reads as TGTGCCAGCAGCCCCAGGACCACTGAAGCTTTCTTT. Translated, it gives CASSPRTTEAFF.

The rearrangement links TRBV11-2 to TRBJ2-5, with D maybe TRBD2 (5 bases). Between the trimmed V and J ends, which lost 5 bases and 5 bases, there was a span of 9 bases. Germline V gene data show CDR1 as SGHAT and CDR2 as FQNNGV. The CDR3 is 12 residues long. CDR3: CASSPPGETQYF. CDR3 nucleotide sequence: TGTGCCAGCAGCCCCCCGGGGGAGACCCAGTACTTC.

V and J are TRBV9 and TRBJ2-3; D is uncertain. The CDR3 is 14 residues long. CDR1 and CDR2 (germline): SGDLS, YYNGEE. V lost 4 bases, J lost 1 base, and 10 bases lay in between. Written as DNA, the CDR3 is TGTGCCAGCAGCTATCTTGCGCGCACAGATACGCAGTATTTT. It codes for CASSYLARTDTQYF. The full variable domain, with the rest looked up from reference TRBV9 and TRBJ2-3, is DSGVTQTPKHLITATGQRVTLRCSPRSGDLSVYWYQQSLDQGLQFLIQYYNGEERAKGNILERFSAQQFPDLHSELNLSSLELGDSALYFCASSYLARTDTQYFGPGTRLTVL.

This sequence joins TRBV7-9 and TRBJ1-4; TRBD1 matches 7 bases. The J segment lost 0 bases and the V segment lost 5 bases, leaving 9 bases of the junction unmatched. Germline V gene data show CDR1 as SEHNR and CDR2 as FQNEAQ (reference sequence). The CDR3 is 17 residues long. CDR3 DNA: TGTGCCAGCAGCCCCATCGATGGACAGGCAACTAATGAAAAACTGTTTTTT. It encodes CASSPIDGQATNEKLFF.

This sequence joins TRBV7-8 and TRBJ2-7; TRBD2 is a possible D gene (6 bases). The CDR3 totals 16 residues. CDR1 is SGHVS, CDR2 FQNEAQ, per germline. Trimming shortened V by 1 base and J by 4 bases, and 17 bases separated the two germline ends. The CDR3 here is CASSLEVGTLLYEQYF. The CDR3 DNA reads TGTGCCAGCAGCTTAGAGGTTGGGACTCTCCTTTACGAGCAGTACTTC.

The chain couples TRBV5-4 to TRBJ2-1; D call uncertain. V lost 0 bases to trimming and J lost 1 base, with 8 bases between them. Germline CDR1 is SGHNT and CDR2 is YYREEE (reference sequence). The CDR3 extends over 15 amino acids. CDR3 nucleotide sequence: TGTGCCAGCAGCTTGGACCTATTGTCCTACAATGAGCAGTTCTTC. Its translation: CASSLDLLSYNEQFF.

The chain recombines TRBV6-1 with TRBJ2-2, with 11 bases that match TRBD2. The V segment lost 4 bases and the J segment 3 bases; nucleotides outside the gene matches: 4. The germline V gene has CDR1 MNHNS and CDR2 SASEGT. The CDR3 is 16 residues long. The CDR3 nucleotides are TGTGCCAGCAGTGGTCTAGCGGGGGGATACACCGGGGAGCTGTTTTTT. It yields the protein CASSGLAGGYTGELFF.

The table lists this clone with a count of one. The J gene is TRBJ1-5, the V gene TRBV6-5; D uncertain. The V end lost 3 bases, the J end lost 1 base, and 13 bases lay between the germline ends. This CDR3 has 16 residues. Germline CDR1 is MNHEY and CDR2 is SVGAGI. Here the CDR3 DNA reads TGTGCCAGCAGTTATCCGGGATCACGGAGCAATCAGCCCCAGCATTTT. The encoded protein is CASSYPGSRSNQPQHF.

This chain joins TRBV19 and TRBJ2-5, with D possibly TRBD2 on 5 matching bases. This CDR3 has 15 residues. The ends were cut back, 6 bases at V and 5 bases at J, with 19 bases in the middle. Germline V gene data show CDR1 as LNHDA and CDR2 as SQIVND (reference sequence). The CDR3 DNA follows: TGTGCCAGTAGATCCAGCGGCTTCACGGAGGAGACCCAGTACTTC. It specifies CASRSSGFTEETQYF.

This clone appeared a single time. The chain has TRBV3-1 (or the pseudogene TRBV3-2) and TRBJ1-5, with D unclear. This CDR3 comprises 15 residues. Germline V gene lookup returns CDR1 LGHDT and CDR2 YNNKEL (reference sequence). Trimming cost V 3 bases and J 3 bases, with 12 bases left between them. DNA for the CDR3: TGTGCCAGCAGCCAGGGCGTGTCGAACAATCAGCCCCAGCATTTT. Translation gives CASSQGVSNNQPQHF.

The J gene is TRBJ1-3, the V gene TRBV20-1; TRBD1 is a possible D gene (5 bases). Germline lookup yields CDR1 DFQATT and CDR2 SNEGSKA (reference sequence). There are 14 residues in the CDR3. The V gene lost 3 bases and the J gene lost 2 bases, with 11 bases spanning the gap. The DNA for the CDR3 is TGCAGTGCTAGTGACAGCCGGCCTGGAAACACCATATATTTT. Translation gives CSASDSRPGNTIYF.

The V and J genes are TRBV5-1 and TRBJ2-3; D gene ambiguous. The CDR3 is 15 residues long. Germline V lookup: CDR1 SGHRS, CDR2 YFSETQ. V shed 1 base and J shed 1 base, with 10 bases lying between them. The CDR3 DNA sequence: TGCGCCAGCAGCTTGTCCATGCCCGGCACAGATACGCAGTATTTT. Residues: CASSLSMPGTDTQYF.

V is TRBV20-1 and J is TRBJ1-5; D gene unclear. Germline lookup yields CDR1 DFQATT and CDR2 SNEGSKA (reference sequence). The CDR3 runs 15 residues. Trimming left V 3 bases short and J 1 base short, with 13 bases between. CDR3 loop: CSASRPSSSNQPQHF. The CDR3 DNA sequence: TGCAGTGCTAGTCGCCCCTCCTCCAGCAATCAGCCCCAGCATTTT.

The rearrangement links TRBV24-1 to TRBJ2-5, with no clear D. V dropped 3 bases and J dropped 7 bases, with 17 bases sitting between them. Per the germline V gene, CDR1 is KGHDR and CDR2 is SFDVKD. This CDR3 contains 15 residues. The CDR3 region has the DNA TGTGCCACCAGTGATGAAACCGCCCTCCGTGCGACCCAGTACTTC. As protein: CATSDETALRATQYF.

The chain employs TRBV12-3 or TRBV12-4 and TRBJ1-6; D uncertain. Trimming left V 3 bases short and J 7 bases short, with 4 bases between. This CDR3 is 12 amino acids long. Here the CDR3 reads CASSFGNSPLHF. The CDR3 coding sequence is TGTGCCAGCAGTTTCGGGAATTCACCCCTCCACTTT.

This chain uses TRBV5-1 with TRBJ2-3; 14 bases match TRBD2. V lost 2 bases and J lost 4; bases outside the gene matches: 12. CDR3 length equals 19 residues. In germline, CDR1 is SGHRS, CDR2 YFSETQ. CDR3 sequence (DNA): TGCGCCAGCAGCTTAGCGGCCGGGACTAGCGGGAGTTTCGCAGATACGCAGTATTTT. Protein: CASSLAAGTSGSFADTQYF.

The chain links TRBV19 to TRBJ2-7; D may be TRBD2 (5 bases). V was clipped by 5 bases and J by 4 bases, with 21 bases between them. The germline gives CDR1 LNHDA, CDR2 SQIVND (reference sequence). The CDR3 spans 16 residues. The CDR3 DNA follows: TGTGCCAGTAGTGGTCTACTTACTACTACGGGGTACGAGCAGTACTTC. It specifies CASSGLLTTTGYEQYF.

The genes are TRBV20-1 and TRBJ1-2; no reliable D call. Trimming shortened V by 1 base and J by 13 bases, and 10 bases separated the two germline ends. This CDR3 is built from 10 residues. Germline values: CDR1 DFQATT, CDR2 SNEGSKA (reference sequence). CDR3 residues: CSARATQVTF. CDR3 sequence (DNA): TGCAGTGCTAGAGCAACCCAGGTCACCTTC.

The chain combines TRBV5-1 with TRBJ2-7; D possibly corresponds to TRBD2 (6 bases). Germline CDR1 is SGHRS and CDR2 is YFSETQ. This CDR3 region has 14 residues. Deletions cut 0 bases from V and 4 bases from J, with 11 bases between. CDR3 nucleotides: TGCGCCAGCAGCTTGGCCGGGGGTTCTTACGAGCAGTACTTC. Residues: CASSLAGGSYEQYF.

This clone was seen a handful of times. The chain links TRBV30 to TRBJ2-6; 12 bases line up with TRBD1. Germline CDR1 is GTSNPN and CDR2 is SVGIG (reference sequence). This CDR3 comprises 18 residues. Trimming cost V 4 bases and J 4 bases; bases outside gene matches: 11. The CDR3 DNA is TGTGCCTGGACCCCGCCGGGACAGGGGGCGCCGGGGGCCAACGTCCTGACTTTC. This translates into CAWTPPGQGAPGANVLTF.

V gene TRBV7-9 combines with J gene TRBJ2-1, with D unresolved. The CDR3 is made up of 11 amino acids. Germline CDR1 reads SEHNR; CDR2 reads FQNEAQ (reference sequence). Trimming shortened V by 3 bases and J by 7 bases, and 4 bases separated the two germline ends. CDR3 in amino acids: CASSFQNEQFF. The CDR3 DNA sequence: TGTGCCAGCAGCTTTCAAAATGAGCAGTTCTTC.

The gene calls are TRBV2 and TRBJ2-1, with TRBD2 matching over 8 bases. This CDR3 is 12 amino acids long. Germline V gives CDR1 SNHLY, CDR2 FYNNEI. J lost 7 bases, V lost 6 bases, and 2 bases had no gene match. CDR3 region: CASSGTRNEQFF. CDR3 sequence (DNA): TGTGCCAGCAGCGGGACTAGGAATGAGCAGTTCTTC.

CDR3 nucleotides: TGTGCCAGCAGCTTGAATTTAAACACCGGGGAGCTGTTTTTT. The encoded protein is CASSLNLNTGELFF. The rearrangement links TRBV7-9 to TRBJ2-2; D is unclear. Germline lookup yields CDR1 SEHNR and CDR2 FQNEAQ (reference sequence). Between the trimmed V and J ends, which lost 3 bases and 2 bases, there was a span of 7 bases. The CDR3 sequence is 14 residues long.

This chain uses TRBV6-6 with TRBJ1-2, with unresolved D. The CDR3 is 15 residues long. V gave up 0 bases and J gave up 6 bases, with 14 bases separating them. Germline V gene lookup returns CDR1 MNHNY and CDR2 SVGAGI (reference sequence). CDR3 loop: CASSYSQIPVDGYTF. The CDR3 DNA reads TGTGCCAGCAGTTACTCGCAAATCCCGGTCGATGGCTACACCTTC.

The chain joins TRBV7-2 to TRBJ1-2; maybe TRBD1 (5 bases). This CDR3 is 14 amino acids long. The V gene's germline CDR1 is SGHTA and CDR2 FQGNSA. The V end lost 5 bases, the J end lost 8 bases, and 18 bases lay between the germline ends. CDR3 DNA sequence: TGTGCCAGCAGCACCCCCGGGGGGTTCTGGGGCTACACCTTC. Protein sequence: CASSTPGGFWGYTF.